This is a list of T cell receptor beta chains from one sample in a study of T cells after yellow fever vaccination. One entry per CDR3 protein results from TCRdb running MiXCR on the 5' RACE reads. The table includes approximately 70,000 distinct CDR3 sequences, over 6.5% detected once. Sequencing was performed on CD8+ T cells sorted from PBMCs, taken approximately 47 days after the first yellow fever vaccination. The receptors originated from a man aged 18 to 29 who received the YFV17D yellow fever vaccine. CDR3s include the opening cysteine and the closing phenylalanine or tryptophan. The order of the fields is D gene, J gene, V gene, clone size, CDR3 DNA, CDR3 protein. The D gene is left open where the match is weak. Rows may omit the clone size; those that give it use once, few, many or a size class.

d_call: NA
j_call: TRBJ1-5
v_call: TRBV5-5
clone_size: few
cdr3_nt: TGTGCCAGCAGCTTATGGAGCAATCAGCCCCAGCATTTT
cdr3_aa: CASSLWSNQPQHF

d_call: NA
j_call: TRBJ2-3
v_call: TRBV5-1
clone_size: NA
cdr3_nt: TGCGCCAGCAGCTTAGGCGGCAGGCCCCTCACAGATACGCAGTATTTT
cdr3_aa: CASSLGGRPLTDTQYF

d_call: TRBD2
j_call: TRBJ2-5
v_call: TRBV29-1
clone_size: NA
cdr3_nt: TGCAGCGTTGAAGGGTTCGGGACTAGCGGATCGAAAGAGACCCAGTACTTC
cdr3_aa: CSVEGFGTSGSKETQYF

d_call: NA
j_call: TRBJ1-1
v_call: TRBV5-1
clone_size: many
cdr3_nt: TGCGCCAGCAGCCTAGAAATACAGGGTTTGAGCACTGAAGCTTTCTTT
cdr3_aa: CASSLEIQGLSTEAFF

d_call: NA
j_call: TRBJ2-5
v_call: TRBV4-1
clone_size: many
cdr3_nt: TGCGCCAGCAGCCAAGCGGGGGGCGGGGGTCCGCAAGAGACCCAGTACTTC
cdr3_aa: CASSQAGGGGPQETQYF

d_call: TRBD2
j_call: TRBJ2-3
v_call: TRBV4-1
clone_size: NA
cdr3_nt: TGCGCCAGCAGACAGAGTGCGGGGGGGCCGTTGGATACGCAGTATTTT
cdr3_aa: CASRQSAGGPLDTQYF

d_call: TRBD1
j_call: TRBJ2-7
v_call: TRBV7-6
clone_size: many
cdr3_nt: TGTGCCAGCAGCTCCGGGACAGGGCCCTACGAGCAGTACTTC
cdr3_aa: CASSSGTGPYEQYF

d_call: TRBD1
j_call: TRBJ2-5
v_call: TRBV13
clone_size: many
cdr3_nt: TGTGCCAGCAGCTCAGGGGGCTTAGAGACCCAGTACTTC
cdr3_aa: CASSSGGLETQYF

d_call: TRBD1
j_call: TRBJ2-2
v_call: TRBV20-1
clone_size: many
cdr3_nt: TGCAGTGCTGAGACTCCGGGACAGGGGACCGGGGAGCTGTTTTTT
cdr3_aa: CSAETPGQGTGELFF

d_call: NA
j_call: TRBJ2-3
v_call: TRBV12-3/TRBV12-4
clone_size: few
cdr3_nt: TGTGCCAGCAGTTTTAAGGGGGGGCCATTGGATACGCAGTATTTT
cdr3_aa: CASSFKGGPLDTQYF

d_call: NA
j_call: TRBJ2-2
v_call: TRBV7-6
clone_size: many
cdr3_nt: TGTGCCAGCAGCTTAGCGCTAACCACCGGGGAGCTGTTTTTT
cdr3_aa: CASSLALTTGELFF

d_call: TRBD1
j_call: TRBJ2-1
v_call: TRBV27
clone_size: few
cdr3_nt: TGTGCCAGCAGTTTCCTATCGGACAGGGGCGAGCAGTTCTTC
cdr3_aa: CASSFLSDRGEQFF

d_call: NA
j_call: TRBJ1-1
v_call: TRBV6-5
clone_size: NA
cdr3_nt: TGTGCCAGCAGTTCCCGGACTGAAGCTTTCTTT
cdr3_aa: CASSSRTEAFF

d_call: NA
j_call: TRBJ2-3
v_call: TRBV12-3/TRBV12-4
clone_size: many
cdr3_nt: TGTGCCAGCAGTTTTGAGGGGGATACGCAGTATTTT
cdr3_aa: CASSFEGDTQYF

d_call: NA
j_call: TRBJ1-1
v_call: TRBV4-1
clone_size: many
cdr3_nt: TGCGCCAGCAGCCAAGTGGGGGTTACTGGCACTGAAGCTTTCTTT
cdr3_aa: CASSQVGVTGTEAFF

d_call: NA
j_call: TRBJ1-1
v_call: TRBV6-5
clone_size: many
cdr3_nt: TGTGCCAGCAGTCCTTTGGCCGGGAGGAACACTGAAGCTTTCTTT
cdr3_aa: CASSPLAGRNTEAFF

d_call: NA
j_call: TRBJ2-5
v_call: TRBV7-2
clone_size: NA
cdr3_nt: TGTGCCAGCAGCTTAGTGAGGCGGAGGGGGCAAGAGACCCAGTACTTC
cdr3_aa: CASSLVRRRGQETQYF

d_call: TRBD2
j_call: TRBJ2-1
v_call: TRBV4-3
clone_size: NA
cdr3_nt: TGCGCCAGCAGACCCGGGACTAGCGCCTACAATGAGCAGTTCTTC
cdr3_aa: CASRPGTSAYNEQFF

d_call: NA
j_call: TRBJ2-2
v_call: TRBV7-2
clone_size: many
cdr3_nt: TGTGCCAGCAGCTTAGCGGACTACACCGGGGAGCTGTTTTTT
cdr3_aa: CASSLADYTGELFF

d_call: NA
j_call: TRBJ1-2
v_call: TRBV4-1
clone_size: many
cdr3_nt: TGCGCCAGCAGCCCCAGAGCGGGGGGCTCGGGTGGCTACACCTTC
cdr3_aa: CASSPRAGGSGGYTF

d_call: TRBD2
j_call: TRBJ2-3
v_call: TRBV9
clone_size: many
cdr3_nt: TGTGCCAGCAGCCCCATAAGGGACTATAGCACAGATACGCAGTATTTT
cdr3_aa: CASSPIRDYSTDTQYF

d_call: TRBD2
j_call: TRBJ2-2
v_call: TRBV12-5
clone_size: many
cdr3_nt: TGTGCTAGTGGTTCGAGAGAACTAGCGGGGGGGCCCGGGGAGCTGTTTTTT
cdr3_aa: CASGSRELAGGPGELFF

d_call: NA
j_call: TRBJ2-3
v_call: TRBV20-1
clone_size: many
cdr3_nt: TGCAGTGCTCCACAGGGTATTCGTGCAGATACGCAGTATTTT
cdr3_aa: CSAPQGIRADTQYF

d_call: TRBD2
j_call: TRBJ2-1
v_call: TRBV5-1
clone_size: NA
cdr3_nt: TGCGCCAGCAGCTTGGAGGAGCGGGGGAAGAATGCGCAGTTCTTC
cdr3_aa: CASSLEERGKNAQFF

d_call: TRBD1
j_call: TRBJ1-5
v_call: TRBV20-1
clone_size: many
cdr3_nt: TGCAGTGCTCGGGACAGTTACCAAATCAATCAGCCCCAGCATTTT
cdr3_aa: CSARDSYQINQPQHF

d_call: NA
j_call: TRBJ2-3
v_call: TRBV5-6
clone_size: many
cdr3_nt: TGTGCCAGCAGCTTGGCGTGGGGGTTTAGCACAGATACGCAGTATTTT
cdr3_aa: CASSLAWGFSTDTQYF

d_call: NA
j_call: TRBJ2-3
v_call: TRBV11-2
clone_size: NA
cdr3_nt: TGTGCCAGCAGCCCTAGTATAAGGCAGGGCACAGATACGCAGTATTTT
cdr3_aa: CASSPSIRQGTDTQYF

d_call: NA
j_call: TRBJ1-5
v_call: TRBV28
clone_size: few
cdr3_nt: TGTGCCAGCAGTCCAAGGGCTGGGGGGGGAAATCAGCCCCAGCATTTT
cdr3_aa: CASSPRAGGGNQPQHF

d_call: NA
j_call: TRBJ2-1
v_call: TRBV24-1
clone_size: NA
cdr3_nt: TGTGCCACCAGTGATAATGCCGGGACCTTCAGCAATGAGCAGTTCTTC
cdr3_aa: CATSDNAGTFSNEQFF

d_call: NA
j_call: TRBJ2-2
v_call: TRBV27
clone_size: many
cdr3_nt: TGTGCCAGCAGTTTATCGAGAACCGGGGAGCTGTTTTTT
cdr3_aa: CASSLSRTGELFF

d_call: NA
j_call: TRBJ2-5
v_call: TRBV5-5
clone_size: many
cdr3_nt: TGTGCCAGCAGCTTGATCGGAAGGCAAGAGACCCAGTACTTC
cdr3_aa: CASSLIGRQETQYF

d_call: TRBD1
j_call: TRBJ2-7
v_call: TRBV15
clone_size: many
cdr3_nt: TGTGCCACCGGACAGGTCGGGACCTACGAGCAGTACTTC
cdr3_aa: CATGQVGTYEQYF

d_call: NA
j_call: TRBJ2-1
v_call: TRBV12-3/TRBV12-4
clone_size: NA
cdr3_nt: TGTGCCAGCAGTTTACTCAATGAGCAGTTCTTC
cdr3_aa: CASSLLNEQFF

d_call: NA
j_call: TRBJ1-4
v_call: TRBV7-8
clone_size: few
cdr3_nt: TGTGCCAGCAGCTCCCTCCCCGACAGTACTGAAAAACTGTTTTTT
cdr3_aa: CASSSLPDSTEKLFF

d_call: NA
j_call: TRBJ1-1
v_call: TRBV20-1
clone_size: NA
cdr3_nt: TGCAGTGCTAGAGGTAACGGCGAGTCGGGTAAACGGGCTGAAGCTTTCTTT
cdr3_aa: CSARGNGESGKRAEAFF

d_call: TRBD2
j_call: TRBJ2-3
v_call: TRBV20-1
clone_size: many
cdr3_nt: TGCAGTGCTAGAGACCAGCGGGGGGCCCCCTTAGATACGCAGTATTTT
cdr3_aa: CSARDQRGAPLDTQYF

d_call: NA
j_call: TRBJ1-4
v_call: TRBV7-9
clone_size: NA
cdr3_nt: TGTGCCAGCAGCTTGCCGGGACGGCGTAATGAAAAACTGTTTTTT
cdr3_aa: CASSLPGRRNEKLFF

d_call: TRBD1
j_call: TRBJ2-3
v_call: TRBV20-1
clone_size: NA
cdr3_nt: TGCAGTGCTAAGAACAGGGGGCCAGATACGCAGTATTTT
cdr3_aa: CSAKNRGPDTQYF

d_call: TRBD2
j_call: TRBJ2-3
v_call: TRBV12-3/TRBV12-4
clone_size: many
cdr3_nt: TGTGCCAGCACCCAGCGCGGGGGGGCAGATACGCAGTATTTT
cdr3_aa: CASTQRGGADTQYF

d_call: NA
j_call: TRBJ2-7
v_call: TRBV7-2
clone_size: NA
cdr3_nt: TGTGCCAGCAGCTTTTACGGGTCCTACGAGCAGTACTTC
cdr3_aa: CASSFYGSYEQYF

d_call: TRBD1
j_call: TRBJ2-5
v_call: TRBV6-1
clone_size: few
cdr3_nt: TGTGCCAGCAGTGAAGCCCCACAGGGGCCTCAAGAGACCCAGTACTTC
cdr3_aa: CASSEAPQGPQETQYF

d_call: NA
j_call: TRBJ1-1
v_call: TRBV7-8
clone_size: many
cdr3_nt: TGTGCCAGCAGCTCCGATATAGCCGACACTGAAGCTTTCTTT
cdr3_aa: CASSSDIADTEAFF

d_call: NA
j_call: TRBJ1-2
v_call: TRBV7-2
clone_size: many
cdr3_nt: TGTGCCAGCAGCTTATCAGCCAGTGGCGGGGGGAACTATGGCTACACCTTC
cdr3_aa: CASSLSASGGGNYGYTF

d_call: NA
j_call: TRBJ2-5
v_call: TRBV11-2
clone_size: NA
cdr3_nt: TGTGCCAGCAGCTCCCAAGCAGGGGTGAGAGAGACCCAGTACTTC
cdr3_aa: CASSSQAGVRETQYF

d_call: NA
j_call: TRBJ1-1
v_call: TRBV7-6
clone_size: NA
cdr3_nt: TGTGCCAGCAGCGATCGAGGGTCGGGACCCCTGAACACTGAAGCTTTCTTT
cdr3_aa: CASSDRGSGPLNTEAFF

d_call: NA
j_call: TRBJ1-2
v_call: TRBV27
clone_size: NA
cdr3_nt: TGTGCCAGCAGTTTAAGAGAGAGAGGCTATGGCTACACCTTC
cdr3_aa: CASSLRERGYGYTF

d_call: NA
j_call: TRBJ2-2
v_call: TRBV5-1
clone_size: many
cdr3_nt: TGCGCCAGCAGCTTGGGTCATAGGAACGGTGATACCGGGGAGCTGTTTTTT
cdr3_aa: CASSLGHRNGDTGELFF

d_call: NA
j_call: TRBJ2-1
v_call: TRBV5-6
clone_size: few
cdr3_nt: TGTGCCAGCAGCCGTGATTCTCCTTACAATGAGCAGTTCTTC
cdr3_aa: CASSRDSPYNEQFF

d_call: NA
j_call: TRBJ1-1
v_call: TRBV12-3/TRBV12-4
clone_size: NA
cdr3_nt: TGTGCCAGCAGTTTTGAGAACGTTCGGGTCATGAACACTGAAGCTTTCTTT
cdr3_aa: CASSFENVRVMNTEAFF

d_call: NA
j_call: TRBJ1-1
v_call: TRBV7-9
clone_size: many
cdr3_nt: TGTGCCAGCAGTCCCCCCATGAACACTGAAGCTTTCTTT
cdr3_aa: CASSPPMNTEAFF

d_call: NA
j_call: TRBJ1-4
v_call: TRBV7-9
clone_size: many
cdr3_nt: TGTGCCAGCAGCCGAGGGGTTAATGAAAAACTGTTTTTT
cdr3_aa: CASSRGVNEKLFF